The clone carrying this T cell receptor (beta chain) was detected many times. The target antigen is unknown. This sample is drawn from a study of T cell repertoires in cytomegalovirus infection. Study-wide background: Based on public TCR beta signatures, there were indications of CMV infection and of a matching HLA type.

Unmatched junction bases numbered 11, after V lost 6 bases and J lost 0 bases. The CDR3 extends over 17 amino acids. Germline V CDR1 and CDR2: DFQATT, SNEGSKA (reference sequence). The study, taken as a whole, reports: Cumulative public TCR beta family frequency identified carriers of CMV plus the relevant HLA.

One entry per CDR3 protein, called by TCRdb with MiXCR from the reads. The sample contains approximately 500,000 distinct CDR3 sequences, 11% of which appear only once. The clonotype was recovered from a human donor in good health (CMV status not recorded). Some clones in this sample may be carry-over from other donors' samples. The sequencing input was PBMCs. This chain uses TRBV20-1 with TRBJ1-6, with TRBD1 matching 7 bases. CDR3 coding DNA: TGCAGTGCACCGGGACAGAGGGAAAGCTCCTATAATTCACCCCTCCACTTT. Translation gives CSAPGQRESSYNSPLHF.